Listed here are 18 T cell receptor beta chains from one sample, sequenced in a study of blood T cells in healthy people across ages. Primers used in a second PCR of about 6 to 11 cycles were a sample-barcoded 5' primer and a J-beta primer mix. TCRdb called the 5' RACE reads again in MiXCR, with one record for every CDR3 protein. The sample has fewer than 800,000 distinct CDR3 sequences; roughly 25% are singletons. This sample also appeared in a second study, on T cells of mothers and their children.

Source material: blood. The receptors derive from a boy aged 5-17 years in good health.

CDR3 nucleotide sequence: TGCAGTGCTAGTCGGCTAGCGGGGGGCTGGGAGACCCAGTACTTC. It codes for CSASRLAGGWETQYF. The gene calls are TRBV20-1 and TRBJ2-5; 11 nucleotides line up with TRBD2. The length of the CDR3 is 15 residues. The germline CDR1 and CDR2 sequences are DFQATT and SNEGSKA (reference sequence). V shed 3 bases and J 5 bases; nucleotides not matched to a gene: 8.

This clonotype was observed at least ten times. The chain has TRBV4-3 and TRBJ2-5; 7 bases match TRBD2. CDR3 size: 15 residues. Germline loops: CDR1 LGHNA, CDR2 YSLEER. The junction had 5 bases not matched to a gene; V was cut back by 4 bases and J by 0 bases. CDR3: CASSRGGTNQETQYF. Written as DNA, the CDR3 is TGCGCCAGCAGCCGCGGTGGGACTAACCAAGAGACCCAGTACTTC.

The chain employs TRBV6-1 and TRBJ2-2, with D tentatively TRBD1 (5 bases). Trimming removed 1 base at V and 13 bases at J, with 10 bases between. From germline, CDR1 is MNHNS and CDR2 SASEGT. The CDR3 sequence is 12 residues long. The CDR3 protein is CASSEGTNWLFF. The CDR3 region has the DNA TGTGCCAGCAGTGAAGGGACAAACTGGCTGTTTTTT.

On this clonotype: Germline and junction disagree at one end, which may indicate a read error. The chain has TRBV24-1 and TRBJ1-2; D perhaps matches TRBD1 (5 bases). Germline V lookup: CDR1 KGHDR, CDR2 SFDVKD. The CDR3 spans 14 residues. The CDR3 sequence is CATSDGRANYGCTF. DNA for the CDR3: TGTGCCACCAGTGACGGCAGGGCTAACTATGGCTGCACCTTC.

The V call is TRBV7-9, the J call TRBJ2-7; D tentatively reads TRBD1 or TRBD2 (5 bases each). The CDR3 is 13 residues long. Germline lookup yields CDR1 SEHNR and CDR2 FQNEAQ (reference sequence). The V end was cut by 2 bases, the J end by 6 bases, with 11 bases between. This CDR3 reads CASSLQGDSEQYF. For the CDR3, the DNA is TGTGCCAGCAGCTTACAGGGAGACAGCGAGCAGTACTTC.

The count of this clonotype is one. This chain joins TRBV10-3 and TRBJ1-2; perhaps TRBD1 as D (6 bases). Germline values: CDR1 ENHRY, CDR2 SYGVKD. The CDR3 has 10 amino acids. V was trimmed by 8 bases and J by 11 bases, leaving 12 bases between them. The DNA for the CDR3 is TGTGCCATCGGAGGGGGTCCATACACCTTC. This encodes CAIGGGPYTF.

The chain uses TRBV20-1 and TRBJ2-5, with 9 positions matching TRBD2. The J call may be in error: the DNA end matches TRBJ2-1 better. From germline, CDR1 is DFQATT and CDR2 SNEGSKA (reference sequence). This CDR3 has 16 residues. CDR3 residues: CSARDTAGGFYNEQFF. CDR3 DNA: TGCAGTGCTAGAGATACAGCGGGGGGTTTCTACAATGAGCAGTTCTTC.

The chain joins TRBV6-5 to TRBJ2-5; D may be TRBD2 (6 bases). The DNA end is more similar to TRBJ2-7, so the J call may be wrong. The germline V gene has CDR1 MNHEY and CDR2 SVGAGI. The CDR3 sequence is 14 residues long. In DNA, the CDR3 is TGTGCCAGTCGGCAGGGACTCCCGATCTACGAGCAGTACTTC. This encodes CASRQGLPIYEQYF.

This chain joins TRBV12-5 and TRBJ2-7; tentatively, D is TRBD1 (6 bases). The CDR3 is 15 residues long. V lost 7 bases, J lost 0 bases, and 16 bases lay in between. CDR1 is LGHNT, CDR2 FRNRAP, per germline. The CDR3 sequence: CASARTRGSSYEQYF. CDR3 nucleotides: TGTGCTAGTGCCAGAACCAGGGGTAGCTCCTACGAGCAGTACTTC.

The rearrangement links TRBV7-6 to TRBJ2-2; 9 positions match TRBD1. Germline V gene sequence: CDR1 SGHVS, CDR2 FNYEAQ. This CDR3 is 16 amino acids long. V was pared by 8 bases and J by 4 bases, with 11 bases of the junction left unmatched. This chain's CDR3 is CASGLRGTGSTGELFF. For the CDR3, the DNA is TGTGCCAGCGGTCTGCGAGGGACAGGGTCCACCGGGGAGCTGTTTTTT.

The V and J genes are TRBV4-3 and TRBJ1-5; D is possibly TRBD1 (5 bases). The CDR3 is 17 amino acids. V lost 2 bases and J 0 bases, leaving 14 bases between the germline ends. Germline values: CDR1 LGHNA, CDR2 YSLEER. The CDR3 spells CASSQSYGTNSNQPQHF. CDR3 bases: TGCGCCAGCAGCCAATCCTACGGGACTAATAGCAATCAGCCCCAGCATTTT.

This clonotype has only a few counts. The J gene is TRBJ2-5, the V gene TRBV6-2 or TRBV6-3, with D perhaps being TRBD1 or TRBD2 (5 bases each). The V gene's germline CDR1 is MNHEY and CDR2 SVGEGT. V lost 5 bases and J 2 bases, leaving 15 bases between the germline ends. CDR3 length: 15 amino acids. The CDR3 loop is CASSHLRDPQETQYF. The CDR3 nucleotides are TGTGCCAGCAGTCACCTCCGGGACCCTCAAGAGACCCAGTACTTC.

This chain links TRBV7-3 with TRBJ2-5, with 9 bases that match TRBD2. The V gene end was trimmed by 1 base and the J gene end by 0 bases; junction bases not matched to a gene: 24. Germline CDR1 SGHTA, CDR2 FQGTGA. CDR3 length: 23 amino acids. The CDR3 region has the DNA TGTGCCAGCAGCTTAATATGGAGTGGACTTTGGGATCGGCTAGCGGGGTACCAAGAGACCCAGTACTTC. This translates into CASSLIWSGLWDRLAGYQETQYF. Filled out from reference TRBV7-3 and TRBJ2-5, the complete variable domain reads GAGVSQTPSNKVTEKGKYVELRCDPISGHTALYWYRQSLGQGPEFLIYFQGTGAADDSGLPNDRFFAVRPEGSVSTLKIQRTERGDSAVYLCASSLIWSGLWDRLAGYQETQYFGPGTRLLVL.

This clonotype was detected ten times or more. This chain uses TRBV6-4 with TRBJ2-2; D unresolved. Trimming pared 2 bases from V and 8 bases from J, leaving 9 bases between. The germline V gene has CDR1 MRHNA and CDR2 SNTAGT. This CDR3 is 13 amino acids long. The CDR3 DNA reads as TGTGCCAGCAGTGACGAGGATGGAGGGGAGCTGTTTTTT. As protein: CASSDEDGGELFF.

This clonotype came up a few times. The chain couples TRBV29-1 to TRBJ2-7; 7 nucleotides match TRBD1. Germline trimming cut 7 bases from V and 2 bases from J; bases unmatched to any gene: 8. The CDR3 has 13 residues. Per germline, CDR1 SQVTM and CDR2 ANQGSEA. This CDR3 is CSASGTEAYEQYF. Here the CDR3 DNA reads TGCAGCGCCTCCGGGACAGAGGCCTACGAGCAGTACTTC.

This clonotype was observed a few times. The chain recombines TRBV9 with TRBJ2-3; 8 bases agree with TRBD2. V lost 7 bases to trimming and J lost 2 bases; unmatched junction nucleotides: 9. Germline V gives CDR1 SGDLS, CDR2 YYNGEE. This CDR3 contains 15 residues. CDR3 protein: CASGLSGAPTDTQYF. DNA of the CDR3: TGTGCCAGCGGACTTAGCGGGGCCCCCACAGATACGCAGTATTTT.

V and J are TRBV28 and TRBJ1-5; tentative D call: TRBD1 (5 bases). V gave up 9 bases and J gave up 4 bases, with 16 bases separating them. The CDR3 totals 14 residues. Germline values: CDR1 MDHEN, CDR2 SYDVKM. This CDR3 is CASHARQGNQPQHF. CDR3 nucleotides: TGTGCCAGTCACGCCCGGCAGGGTAATCAGCCCCAGCATTTT.

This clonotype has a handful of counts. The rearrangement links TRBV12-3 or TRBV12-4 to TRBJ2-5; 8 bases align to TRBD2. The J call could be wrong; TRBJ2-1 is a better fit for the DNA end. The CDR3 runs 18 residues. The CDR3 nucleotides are TGTGCCAGCAGTTTCGGAGCGGGAGTCTTTTCCTTCTACAATGAGCAGTTCTTC. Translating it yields CASSFGAGVFSFYNEQFF.